The present entry profiles one T cell receptor beta chain with its context. Its antigen is as yet unknown. Trimming took off 2 bases at V and 1 base at J, with 9 bases between the two ends. Germline CDR1 MNHEY, CDR2 SMNVEV (reference sequence). The CDR3 totals 15 residues. The entry originates in a study of response to subunit inactivated influenza vaccine. TCRdb reprocessed the RT-PCR reads via MiXCR and lists one record per CDR3 protein. This table has around 750,000 distinct CDR3 sequences, around 20% appearing once. Regarding the study as a whole: T cells newly recruited by each seasonal influenza vaccination are few, the authors suggested.

Material: PBMCs from blood, obtained 4 to 6 days after vaccination. The V call is TRBV27, the J call TRBJ1-5; no reliable D call. This receptor was obtained from a man aged 50 or older who received an inactivated influenza vaccine. The CDR3 sequence: CASSLMFGSNQPQHF. The CDR3 DNA reads TGTGCCAGCAGTTTAATGTTCGGGAGCAATCAGCCCCAGCATTTT.